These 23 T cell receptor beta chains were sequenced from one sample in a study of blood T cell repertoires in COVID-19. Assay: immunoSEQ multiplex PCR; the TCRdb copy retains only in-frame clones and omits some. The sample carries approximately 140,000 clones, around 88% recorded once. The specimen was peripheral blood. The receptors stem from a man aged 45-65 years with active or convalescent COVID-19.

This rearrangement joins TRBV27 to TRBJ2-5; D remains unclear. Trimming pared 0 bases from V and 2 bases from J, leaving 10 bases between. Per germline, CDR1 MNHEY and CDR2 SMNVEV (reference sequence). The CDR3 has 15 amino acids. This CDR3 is CASSLSLAEQETQYF. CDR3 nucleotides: TGTGCCAGCAGTTTATCACTCGCTGAACAAGAGACCCAGTACTTC.

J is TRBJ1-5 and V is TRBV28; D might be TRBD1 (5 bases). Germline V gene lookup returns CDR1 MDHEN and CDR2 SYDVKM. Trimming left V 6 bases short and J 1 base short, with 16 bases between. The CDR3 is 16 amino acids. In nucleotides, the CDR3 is TGTGCCAGCAGCATAGGGGATAATAGGAGCAATCAGCCCCAGCATTTT. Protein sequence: CASSIGDNRSNQPQHF.

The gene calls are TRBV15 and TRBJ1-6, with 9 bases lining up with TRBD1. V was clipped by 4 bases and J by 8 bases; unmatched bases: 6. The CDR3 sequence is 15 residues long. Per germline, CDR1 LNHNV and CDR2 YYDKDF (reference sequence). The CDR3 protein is CATSKLGQGDSPLHF. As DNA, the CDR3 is TGTGCCACCAGCAAACTGGGACAGGGAGATTCACCCCTCCACTTT.

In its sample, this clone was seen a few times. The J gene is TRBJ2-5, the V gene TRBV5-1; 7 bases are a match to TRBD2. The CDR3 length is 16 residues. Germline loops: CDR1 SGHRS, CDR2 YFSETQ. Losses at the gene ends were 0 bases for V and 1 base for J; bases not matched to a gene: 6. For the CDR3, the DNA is TGCGCCAGCAGCTTGGATCGACTAGCTCCCCAAGAGACCCAGTACTTC. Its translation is CASSLDRLAPQETQYF.

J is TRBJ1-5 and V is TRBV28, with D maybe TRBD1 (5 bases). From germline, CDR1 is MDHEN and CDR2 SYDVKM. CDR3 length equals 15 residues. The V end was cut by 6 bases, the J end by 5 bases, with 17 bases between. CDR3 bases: TGTGCCAGCAGAGGGACTGGGGGGATTTATCAGCCCCAGCATTTT. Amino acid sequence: CASRGTGGIYQPQHF.

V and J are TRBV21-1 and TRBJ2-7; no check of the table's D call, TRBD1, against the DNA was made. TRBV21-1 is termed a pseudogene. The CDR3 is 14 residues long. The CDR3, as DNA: TGTGCCAGCAGCAATTTTGACACGATCTACGAGCAGTACTTC. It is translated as CASSNFDTIYEQYF.

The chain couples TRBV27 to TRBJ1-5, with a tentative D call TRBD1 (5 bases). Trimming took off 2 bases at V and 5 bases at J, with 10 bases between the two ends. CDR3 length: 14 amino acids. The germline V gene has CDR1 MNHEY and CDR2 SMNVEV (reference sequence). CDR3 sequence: CASSLSRADQPQHF. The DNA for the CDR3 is TGTGCCAGCAGTTTAAGCAGGGCCGATCAGCCCCAGCATTTT.

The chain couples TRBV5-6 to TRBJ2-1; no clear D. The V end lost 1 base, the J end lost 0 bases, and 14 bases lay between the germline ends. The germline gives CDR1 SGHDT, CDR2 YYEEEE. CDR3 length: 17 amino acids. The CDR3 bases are TGTGCCAGCAGCTTGTTGTGGGCCCAAAACTCCTACAATGAGCAGTTCTTC. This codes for CASSLLWAQNSYNEQFF.

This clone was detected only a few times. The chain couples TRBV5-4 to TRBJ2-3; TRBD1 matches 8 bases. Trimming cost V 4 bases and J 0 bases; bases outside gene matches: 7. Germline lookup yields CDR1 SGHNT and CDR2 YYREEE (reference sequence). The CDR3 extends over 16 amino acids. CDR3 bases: TGTGCCAGCAGCAGGCCAGACAGGGGCAGCACAGATACGCAGTATTTT. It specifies CASSRPDRGSTDTQYF.

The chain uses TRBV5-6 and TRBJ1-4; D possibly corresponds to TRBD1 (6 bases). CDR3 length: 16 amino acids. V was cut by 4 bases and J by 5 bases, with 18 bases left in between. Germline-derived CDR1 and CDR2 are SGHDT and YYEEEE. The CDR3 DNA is TGTGCCAGCAGCGGAGGGGGGGGCCGCTTAAATGAAAAACTGTTTTTT. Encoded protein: CASSGGGGRLNEKLFF.

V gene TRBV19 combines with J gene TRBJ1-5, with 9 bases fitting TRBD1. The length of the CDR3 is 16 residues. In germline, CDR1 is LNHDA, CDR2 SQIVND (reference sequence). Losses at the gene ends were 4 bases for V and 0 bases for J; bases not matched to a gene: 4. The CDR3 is CASSTRTGASNQPQHF. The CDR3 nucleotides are TGTGCCAGTAGTACCAGGACAGGGGCTAGCAATCAGCCCCAGCATTTT.

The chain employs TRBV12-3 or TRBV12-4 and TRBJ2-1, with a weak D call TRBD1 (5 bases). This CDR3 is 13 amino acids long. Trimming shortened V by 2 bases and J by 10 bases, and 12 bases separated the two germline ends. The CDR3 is CASSLNGAGEQFF. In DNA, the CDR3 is TGTGCCAGCAGTTTAAATGGGGCAGGGGAGCAGTTCTTC.

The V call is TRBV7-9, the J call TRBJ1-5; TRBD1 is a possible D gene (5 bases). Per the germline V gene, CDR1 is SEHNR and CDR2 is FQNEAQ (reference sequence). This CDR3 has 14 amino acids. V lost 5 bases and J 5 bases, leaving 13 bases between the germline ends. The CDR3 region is CASSRGQPDQPQHF. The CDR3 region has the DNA TGTGCCAGCAGCCGAGGACAACCTGATCAGCCCCAGCATTTT.

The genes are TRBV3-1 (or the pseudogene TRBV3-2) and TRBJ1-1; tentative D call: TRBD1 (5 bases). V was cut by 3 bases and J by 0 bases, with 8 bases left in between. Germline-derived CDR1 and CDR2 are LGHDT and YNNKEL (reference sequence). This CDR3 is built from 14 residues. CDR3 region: CASSHQTVNTEAFF. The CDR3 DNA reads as TGTGCCAGCAGCCACCAGACAGTGAACACTGAAGCTTTCTTT.

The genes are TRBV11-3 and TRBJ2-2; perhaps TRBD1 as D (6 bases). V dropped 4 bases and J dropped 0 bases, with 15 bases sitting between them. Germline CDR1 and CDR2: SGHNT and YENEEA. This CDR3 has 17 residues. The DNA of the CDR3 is TGTGCCAGCAGCTCCCCACCGGGACAACCGAACACCGGGGAGCTGTTTTTT. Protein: CASSSPPGQPNTGELFF.

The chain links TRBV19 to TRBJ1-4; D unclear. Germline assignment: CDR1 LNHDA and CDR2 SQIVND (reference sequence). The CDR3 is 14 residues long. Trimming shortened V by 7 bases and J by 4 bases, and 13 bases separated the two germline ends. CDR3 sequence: CASTRQDDNEKLFF. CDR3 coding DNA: TGTGCCAGTACTCGGCAGGATGATAATGAAAAACTGTTTTTT.

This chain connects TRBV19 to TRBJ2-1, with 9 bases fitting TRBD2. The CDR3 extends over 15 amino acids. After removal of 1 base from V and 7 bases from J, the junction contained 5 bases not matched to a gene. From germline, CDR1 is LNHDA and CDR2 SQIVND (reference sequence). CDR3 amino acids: CASSIVGGGANEQFF. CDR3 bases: TGTGCCAGTAGTATAGTGGGCGGGGGGGCTAATGAGCAGTTCTTC.

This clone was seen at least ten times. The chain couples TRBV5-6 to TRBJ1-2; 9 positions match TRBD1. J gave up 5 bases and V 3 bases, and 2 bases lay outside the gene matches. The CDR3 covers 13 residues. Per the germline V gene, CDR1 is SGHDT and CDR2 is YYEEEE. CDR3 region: CASSSGQGYGYTF. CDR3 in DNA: TGTGCCAGCAGCTCGGGACAGGGATATGGCTACACCTTC.

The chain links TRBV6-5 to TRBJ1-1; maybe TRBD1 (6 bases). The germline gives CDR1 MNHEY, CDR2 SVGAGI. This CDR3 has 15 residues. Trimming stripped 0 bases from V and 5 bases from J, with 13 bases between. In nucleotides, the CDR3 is TGTGCCAGCAGTTACTCGCGGGGGGCGAGGACTGAAGCTTTCTTT. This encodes CASSYSRGARTEAFF.

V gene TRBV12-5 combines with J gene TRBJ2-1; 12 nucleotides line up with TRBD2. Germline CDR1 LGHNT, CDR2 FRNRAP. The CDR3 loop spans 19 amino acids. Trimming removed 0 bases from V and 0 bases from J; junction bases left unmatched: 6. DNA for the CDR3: TGTGCTAGTGGTTTGGTACGGCTAGCGGGAGGGAGCTCCTACAATGAGCAGTTCTTC. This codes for CASGLVRLAGGSSYNEQFF.

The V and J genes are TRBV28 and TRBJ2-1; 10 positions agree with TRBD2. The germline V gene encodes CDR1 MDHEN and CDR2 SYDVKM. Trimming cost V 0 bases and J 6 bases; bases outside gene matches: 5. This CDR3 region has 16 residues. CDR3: CASSLWGTSVSNEQFF. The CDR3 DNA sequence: TGTGCCAGCAGTTTATGGGGGACTAGCGTCTCCAATGAGCAGTTCTTC.

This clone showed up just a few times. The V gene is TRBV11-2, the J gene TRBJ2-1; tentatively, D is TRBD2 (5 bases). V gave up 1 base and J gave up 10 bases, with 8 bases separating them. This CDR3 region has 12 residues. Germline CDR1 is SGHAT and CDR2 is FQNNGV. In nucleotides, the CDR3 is TGTGCCAGCAGCTTAGTGGGCGGGGAGCAGTTCTTC. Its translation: CASSLVGGEQFF.

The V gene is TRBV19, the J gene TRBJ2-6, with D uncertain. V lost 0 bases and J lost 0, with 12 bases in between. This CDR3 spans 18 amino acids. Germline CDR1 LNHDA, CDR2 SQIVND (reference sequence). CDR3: CASSIDYSLISGANVLTF. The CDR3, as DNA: TGTGCCAGTAGTATAGACTACAGCCTTATCTCTGGGGCCAACGTCCTGACTTTC.